This passage covers 19 T cell receptor beta chains from one sample sequenced in a study of long-term antiretroviral therapy in people with HIV. The immunoSEQ assay was v3.0, run at survey level. The assay was immunoSEQ multiplex PCR, and TCRdb's table has in-frame clones only and misses some. The sample holds around 21,000 clones, approximately 86% seen once. The material was unsorted PBMCs, obtained at the start of antiretroviral therapy. Receptors originate from a man aged 50 or older with HIV.

V and J are TRBV7-9 and TRBJ2-1; 7 nucleotides align to TRBD2. CDR1 is SEHNR and CDR2 is FQNEAQ in the germline V gene (reference sequence). J was trimmed by 7 bases and V by 6 bases; bases with no gene match: 12. The CDR3 has 15 amino acids. Here the CDR3 reads CASSSHGTMANEQFF. CDR3 bases: TGTGCCAGCAGTTCACACGGGACTATGGCAAATGAGCAGTTCTTC.

The chain carries TRBV29-1 and TRBJ1-1; D gene ambiguous. This CDR3 contains 12 residues. CDR1 is SQVTM and CDR2 is ANQGSEA in the germline V gene. Trimming removed 4 bases at V and 4 bases at J, with 10 bases between. The DNA for the CDR3 is TGCAGCGTTGGGATCGCGAGCACTGAAGCTTTCTTT. Its protein product is CSVGIASTEAFF.

The gene calls are TRBV30 and TRBJ2-7; D remains unclear. The CDR3 loop spans 14 amino acids. Germline loops: CDR1 GTSNPN, CDR2 SVGIG (reference sequence). The ends were cut back, 2 bases at V and 2 bases at J, with 13 bases in the middle. This CDR3 is CAWSPRPIPYEQYF. CDR3 nucleotides: TGTGCCTGGAGTCCCCGACCCATACCCTACGAGCAGTACTTC.

The rearrangement uses TRBV7-9 and TRBJ2-7, with 11 nucleotides matching TRBD1. With 5 bases clipped from V and 4 bases from J, the junction kept 10 bases outside the gene matches. Germline lookup yields CDR1 SEHNR and CDR2 FQNEAQ (reference sequence). This CDR3 comprises 16 residues. CDR3 region: CASSLIFRDRGYEQYF. The CDR3 coding sequence is TGTGCCAGCAGCCTTATTTTCCGGGACAGGGGGTACGAGCAGTACTTC.

This chain connects TRBV7-9 to TRBJ2-1, with D uncertain. Germline assignment: CDR1 SEHNR and CDR2 FQNEAQ (reference sequence). The CDR3 consists of 12 residues. Deletions cut 7 bases from V and 5 bases from J, with 9 bases between. The CDR3 DNA reads as TGTGCCAGCAAGACTGGGGACAATGAGCAGTTCTTC. Translated: CASKTGDNEQFF.

The chain carries TRBV18 and TRBJ2-5; a weak D match, TRBD1 (6 bases). The germline V gene has CDR1 KGHSH and CDR2 LQKENI. CDR3 length equals 14 residues. V was clipped by 6 bases and J by 7 bases, with 18 bases between them. The CDR3 region has the DNA TGTGCCAGCTCGAACACAGGGAGCGGTAGGACCCAGTACTTC. Protein product: CASSNTGSGRTQYF.

V usage is TRBV23-1 and J usage is TRBJ1-5, with no clear D. TRBV23-1 is known as an ORF, though its function is uncertain. Trimming cost V 3 bases and J 11 bases, with 17 bases left between them. The CDR3 has 14 residues. The CDR3 loop reads CASSHRRRRSAQHF. CDR3 DNA: TGCGCCAGCAGTCACCGCCGGCGTCGATCGGCCCAGCATTTT.

The chain uses TRBV7-2 and TRBJ2-7, with a weak D call TRBD2 (6 bases). V was cut by 5 bases and J by 3 bases, with 11 bases left in between. The germline V gene has CDR1 SGHTA and CDR2 FQGNSA. This CDR3 is 13 amino acids long. The CDR3 DNA reads TGTGCCAGCAGCGTGGGACTCGTCTACGAGCAGTACTTC. It translates to CASSVGLVYEQYF.

This clone came up once. This sequence joins TRBV7-2 and TRBJ2-5, with 10 bases lining up with TRBD2. CDR1 and CDR2 (germline): SGHTA, FQGNSA. The V and J ends lost 5 bases and 4 bases, in that order; junction bases with no gene match: 13. This CDR3 has 17 amino acids. This CDR3 is CASSPAGAGGRGETQYF. The CDR3, as DNA: TGTGCCAGCAGCCCCGCGGGAGCGGGAGGGAGAGGAGAGACCCAGTACTTC.

CDR3 nucleotides: TGTGCCAGTAGAATCTTTGGGGACACTGAAGCTTTCTTT. Protein sequence: CASRIFGDTEAFF. The chain employs TRBV19 and TRBJ1-1; D is unresolved. The V end lost 6 bases, the J end lost 3 bases, and 11 bases lay between the germline ends. This CDR3 has 13 residues. Per the germline V gene, CDR1 is LNHDA and CDR2 is SQIVND (reference sequence).

J is TRBJ2-7 and V is TRBV30, with 10 bases lining up with TRBD1. The junction had 4 bases not matched to a gene; V was cut back by 2 bases and J by 6 bases. Germline CDR1 and CDR2: GTSNPN and SVGIG (reference sequence). The CDR3 is made up of 13 amino acids. The CDR3 sequence is CAWSRQGAGEQYF. The CDR3 nucleotides are TGTGCCTGGAGTCGACAGGGGGCGGGCGAGCAGTACTTC.

The gene calls are TRBV11-2 and TRBJ2-2, with no clear D. Germline CDR1 reads SGHAT; CDR2 reads FQNNGV. The V gene lost 1 base and the J gene lost 2 bases, with 11 bases spanning the gap. The CDR3 runs to 16 residues. The DNA of the CDR3 is TGTGCCAGCAGCTTAGGTAGGCTCCTTAACACCGGGGAGCTGTTTTTT. Translated: CASSLGRLLNTGELFF. The variable domain in full, completed from reference TRBV11-2 and TRBJ2-2, reads EAGVAQSPRYKIIEKRQSVAFWCNPISGHATLYWYQQILGQGPKLLIQFQNNGVVDDSQLPKDRFSAERLKGVDSTLKIQPAKLEDSAVYLCASSLGRLLNTGELFFGEGSRLTVL.

The chain employs TRBV7-9 and TRBJ1-3; the D gene is possibly TRBD1 (6 bases). V was trimmed by 4 bases and J by 0 bases, leaving 10 bases between them. The length of the CDR3 is 15 residues. Germline CDR1 SEHNR, CDR2 FQNEAQ (reference sequence). This chain's CDR3 is CASSSGQHSGNTIYF. CDR3 nucleotide sequence: TGTGCCAGCAGCTCCGGACAGCACTCTGGAAACACCATATATTTT.

CDR3 nucleotides: TGCGCCAGCAGCCAAGAAACAGGTAATTATAGCAATCAGCCCCAGCATTTT. It encodes CASSQETGNYSNQPQHF. The chain links TRBV4-3 to TRBJ1-5; tentatively, D is TRBD1 (5 bases). Deletions cut 0 bases from V and 0 bases from J, with 12 bases between. Germline lookup yields CDR1 LGHNA and CDR2 YSLEER. The CDR3 loop spans 17 amino acids.

The rearrangement uses TRBV6-1 and TRBJ1-5; D might be TRBD1 (5 bases). Germline V gene sequence: CDR1 MNHNS, CDR2 SASEGT. Trimming pared 1 base from V and 7 bases from J, leaving 11 bases between. The CDR3 contains 14 residues. The CDR3 here is CASSEVGEHQPQHF. The CDR3 nucleotides read TGTGCCAGCAGTGAAGTAGGGGAGCACCAGCCCCAGCATTTT.

This clone has only a few counts. This chain joins TRBV7-3 and TRBJ1-6, with TRBD1 matching 10 bases. The ends lost 2 bases at V and 9 bases at J; junction bases unmatched: 4. CDR1 is SGHTA and CDR2 is FQGTGA in the germline V gene. This CDR3 is 15 amino acids long. The CDR3 here is CASSLWGQGISPLHF. The CDR3 DNA follows: TGTGCCAGCAGCTTATGGGGACAGGGGATTTCACCCCTCCACTTT.

This clone was seen only a few times. The chain carries TRBV10-1 and TRBJ2-1, with D possibly being TRBD1 (5 bases). CDR1 and CDR2 (germline): WNHNN, SYGVQD (reference sequence). Trimming stripped 6 bases from V and 1 base from J, with 7 bases between. This CDR3 has 13 residues. The CDR3 coding sequence is TGCGCCAGCAGCAGGGCTTCCTACAATGAGCAGTTCTTC. It codes for CASSRASYNEQFF.

A single count supports this clone. This chain connects TRBV5-1 to TRBJ1-2, with D tentatively TRBD1 (5 bases). The CDR3 contains 13 residues. Germline CDR1 is SGHRS and CDR2 is YFSETQ. V gave up 0 bases and J gave up 6 bases, with 9 bases separating them. CDR3 protein: CASSLGGEDGYTF. The CDR3 coding sequence is TGCGCCAGCAGCTTGGGAGGGGAAGATGGCTACACCTTC.

The chain is built from TRBV5-5 and TRBJ2-1, with unresolved D. This CDR3 has 12 residues. V lost 1 base and J lost 6, with 5 bases in between. Germline lookup yields CDR1 SGHKS and CDR2 YYEKEE (reference sequence). The CDR3 loop reads CASSLMGNEQFF. The CDR3 nucleotides are TGTGCCAGCAGCTTGATGGGCAATGAGCAGTTCTTC.